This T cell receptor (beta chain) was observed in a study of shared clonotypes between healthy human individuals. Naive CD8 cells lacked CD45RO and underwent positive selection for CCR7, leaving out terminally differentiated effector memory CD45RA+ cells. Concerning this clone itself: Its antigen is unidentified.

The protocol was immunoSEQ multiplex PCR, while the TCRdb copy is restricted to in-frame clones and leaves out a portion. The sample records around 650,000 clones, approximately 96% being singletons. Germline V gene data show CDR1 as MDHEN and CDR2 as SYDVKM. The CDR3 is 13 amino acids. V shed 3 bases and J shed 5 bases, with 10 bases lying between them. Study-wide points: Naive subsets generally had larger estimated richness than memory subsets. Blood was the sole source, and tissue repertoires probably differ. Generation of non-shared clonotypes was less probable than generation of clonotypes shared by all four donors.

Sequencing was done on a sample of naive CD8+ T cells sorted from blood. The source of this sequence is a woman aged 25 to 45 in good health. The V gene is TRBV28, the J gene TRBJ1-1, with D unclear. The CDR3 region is CASSFFRGTEAFF. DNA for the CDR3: TGTGCCAGCAGTTTCTTCAGAGGAACTGAAGCTTTCTTT.